The entry that follows covers one T cell receptor beta chain sequence. Authors' analysis steps: Reference gene primers were amplified, and this amplification served to estimate nucleated cell counts. Measured with immunoSEQ multiplex PCR; TCRdb has only the in-frame clones, and not every one. V, J and clone size are those of that table, while D and trimming were read from the DNA. The sample shows fewer than 350,000 clones, about nine tenths of them seen only once. Losses at the gene ends were 0 bases for V and 4 bases for J; bases not matched to a gene: 11. The germline CDR1 and CDR2 sequences are SGHTA and FQGNSA. This CDR3 spans 20 amino acids. This specimen comes from a study of blood T cell repertoires in COVID-19.

This sequence was found in a woman younger than 45 with COVID-19, enrolled during active disease. The V and J genes are TRBV7-2 and TRBJ2-3; TRBD2 agrees at 15 bases. Sequencing was performed on peripheral blood. The CDR3 DNA follows: TGTGCCAGCAGCTTAGCGTGGGGACTAGCGGGGGGATACACCGCAGATACGCAGTATTTT. Translation gives CASSLAWGLAGGYTADTQYF.